The present entry profiles one TCR beta chain with its context. This specimen comes from a study of blood T cell repertoires in COVID-19. The germline V gene encodes CDR1 SEHNR and CDR2 FQNEAQ (reference sequence). The CDR3 covers 15 residues. V shed 0 bases and J shed 5 bases, with 11 bases lying between them. The table came from immunoSEQ multiplex PCR; TCRdb's copy has only in-frame clones and leaves some out. Of under 300,000 clones in the sample, approximately 85% were seen once. The chain is built from TRBV7-9 and TRBJ2-1, with D tentatively TRBD2 (6 bases). The sample consisted of peripheral blood. The sequence was collected from a woman aged 55-75 years with active or convalescent COVID-19. CDR3 loop: CASSLAGGIDNEQFF. In nucleotides, the CDR3 is TGTGCCAGCAGCTTAGCCGGGGGTATCGACAATGAGCAGTTCTTC.